Below, 18 T cell receptor beta chains from the same sample are listed, as sequenced in a study of OX40 agonist ivuxolimab in advanced cancers. The data were produced by immunoSEQ multiplex PCR, yet TCRdb's version contains in-frame clones alone and is incomplete. The sample yields 65,000 to 95,000 clones, roughly 84% seen once. Here the sequenced sample was CD4+ or CD8+ T cells sorted from blood, taken in a trial of the OX40 agonist ivuxolimab. The receptors derive from an adult with an advanced solid tumor such as melanoma, head and neck, liver or kidney cancer.

The rearrangement uses TRBV7-3 and TRBJ2-1; D call uncertain. Trimming pared 3 bases from V and 5 bases from J, leaving 8 bases between. Germline loops: CDR1 SGHTA, CDR2 FQGTGA. The CDR3 is made up of 13 amino acids. The CDR3 nucleotides are TGTGCCAGCAGCTTCTTGCCGGACAATGAGCAGTTCTTC. Its translation is CASSFLPDNEQFF.

The rearrangement uses TRBV28 and TRBJ2-3; TRBD2 matches at 11 bases. The J segment lost 2 bases and the V segment lost 5 bases, leaving 3 bases of the junction unmatched. CDR3 length: 15 amino acids. Germline V gives CDR1 MDHEN, CDR2 SYDVKM. CDR3 nucleotide sequence: TGTGCCAGCAGTCAACTAGCGGGAGACACAGATACGCAGTATTTT. Translating it yields CASSQLAGDTDTQYF.

The chain recombines TRBV4-3 with TRBJ1-4; D remains ambiguous. Per germline, CDR1 LGHNA and CDR2 YSLEER. V dropped 1 base and J dropped 13 bases, with 13 bases sitting between them. The CDR3 is 13 residues long. Here the CDR3 reads CASSQGPEARLFF. CDR3 in DNA: TGCGCCAGCAGCCAAGGACCCGAGGCAAGACTGTTTTTT.

The J gene is TRBJ2-5, the V gene TRBV7-2; D unresolved. Germline CDR1 and CDR2: SGHTA and FQGNSA. The CDR3 sequence is 13 residues long. Trimming cost V 3 bases and J 3 bases, with 8 bases left between them. CDR3 in amino acids: CASSLSRKETQYF. As DNA, the CDR3 is TGTGCCAGCAGCTTGTCTAGGAAAGAGACCCAGTACTTC.

V and J are TRBV27 and TRBJ1-4, with D uncertain. The CDR3 extends over 18 amino acids. The V gene's germline CDR1 is MNHEY and CDR2 SMNVEV (reference sequence). V lost 1 base, J lost 0 bases, and 15 bases lay in between. The CDR3 here is CASSLLSPRMATNEKLFF. As DNA, the CDR3 is TGTGCCAGCAGTTTATTATCCCCCCGAATGGCAACTAATGAAAAACTGTTTTTT.

CDR3: CASKAGTGGYGYTF. CDR3 coding DNA: TGTGCCAGCAAGGCAGGGACCGGTGGGTATGGCTACACCTTC. The chain recombines TRBV28 with TRBJ1-2; maybe TRBD1 (5 bases). Looked up from germline, CDR1 is MDHEN and CDR2 is SYDVKM. V lost 7 bases and J lost 5, with 17 bases in between. The CDR3 has 14 residues.

The chain joins TRBV7-9 to TRBJ1-2, with D hard to call. Trimming took off 5 bases at V and 3 bases at J, with 19 bases between the two ends. Looked up from germline, CDR1 is SEHNR and CDR2 is FQNEAQ (reference sequence). The CDR3 runs 16 residues. This CDR3 reads CASSRRRESNYYGYTF. CDR3 in DNA: TGTGCCAGCAGCCGACGCCGGGAGTCCAACTACTATGGCTACACCTTC.

The rearrangement uses TRBV7-9 and TRBJ1-6; D gene uncertain. CDR1 and CDR2 (germline): SEHNR, FQNEAQ (reference sequence). Trimming took off 3 bases at V and 10 bases at J, with 16 bases between the two ends. This CDR3 is built from 15 residues. CDR3 sequence reads: CASSFKTPMGSPLHF. The DNA for the CDR3 is TGTGCCAGCAGCTTCAAGACACCGATGGGCTCACCCCTCCACTTT. The full variable domain, its missing parts supplied by reference TRBV7-9 and TRBJ1-6, is DTGVSQNPRHKITKRGQNVTFRCDPISEHNRLYWYRQTLGQGPEFLTYFQNEAQLEKSRLLSDRFSAERPKGSFSTLEIQRTEQGDSAMYLCASSFKTPMGSPLHFGNGTRLTVT.

The chain uses TRBV5-6 and TRBJ2-3; TRBD2 agrees at 7 bases. Germline V gives CDR1 SGHDT, CDR2 YYEEEE. V shed 4 bases and J 3 bases; nucleotides not matched to a gene: 17. The CDR3 length is 18 residues. This CDR3 is CASSPMGLGRGRTDTQYF. In nucleotides, the CDR3 is TGTGCCAGCAGCCCCATGGGGCTAGGGCGGGGGAGGACAGATACGCAGTATTTT. The entire variable domain, with the rest obtained from reference TRBV5-6 and TRBJ2-3, is as follows: DAGVTQSPTHLIKTRGQQVTLRCSPKSGHDTVSWYQQALGQGPQFIFQYYEEEERQRGNFPDRFSGHQFPNYSSELNVNALLLGDSALYLCASSPMGLGRGRTDTQYFGPGTRLTVL.

The V call is TRBV6-6, the J call TRBJ1-1; 7 bases align to TRBD1. The ends lost 2 bases at V and 1 base at J; junction bases unmatched: 1. Per germline, CDR1 MNHNY and CDR2 SVGAGI (reference sequence). The CDR3 has 14 amino acids. The CDR3 DNA follows: TGTGCCAGCAGTTACGGACAGGAGAACACTGAAGCTTTCTTT. This codes for CASSYGQENTEAFF.

The chain carries TRBV11-3 and TRBJ2-1; D perhaps matches TRBD1 (5 bases). Trimming took 4 bases from V and 5 from J, leaving 15 bases between them. This CDR3 comprises 15 residues. Germline V gene lookup returns CDR1 SGHNT and CDR2 YENEEA. CDR3 nucleotide sequence: TGTGCCAGCAGCTCCAGGGTGCTGGGGAACAATGAGCAGTTCTTC. This translates into CASSSRVLGNNEQFF.

V is TRBV5-1 and J is TRBJ2-1, with 7 bases matching TRBD2. Per the germline V gene, CDR1 is SGHRS and CDR2 is YFSETQ. The J segment lost 2 bases and the V segment lost 3 bases, leaving 5 bases of the junction unmatched. CDR3 length equals 15 residues. The CDR3 bases are TGCGCCAGCAGCTCGGGGGGACGGCCCTACAATGAGCAGTTCTTC. It is translated as CASSSGGRPYNEQFF. Based on the CDR3 plus reference TRBV5-1 and TRBJ2-1, the full variable domain is KAGVTQTPRYLIKTRGQQVTLSCSPISGHRSVSWYQQTPGQGLQFLFEYFSETQRNKGNFPGRFSGRQFSNSRSEMNVSTLELGDSALYLCASSSGGRPYNEQFFGPGTRLTVL.

The chain joins TRBV30 to TRBJ1-5; tentatively, D is TRBD1 (6 bases). This CDR3 is built from 14 residues. Germline assignment: CDR1 GTSNPN and CDR2 SVGIG (reference sequence). Trimming left V 2 bases short and J 9 bases short, with 17 bases between. For the CDR3, the DNA is TGTGCCTGGAGTCAGCAGGGGTCCCATTCGCCCCAGCATTTT. Protein: CAWSQQGSHSPQHF.

The CDR3 DNA reads as TGTGCCAGCAGCCGCTTAGGTACGGGTTGGGAAAAACTGTTTTTT. It is translated as CASSRLGTGWEKLFF. V and J are TRBV7-9 and TRBJ1-4; D ambiguous. The CDR3 runs to 15 residues. Germline CDR1 is SEHNR and CDR2 is FQNEAQ (reference sequence). Trimming took off 5 bases at V and 8 bases at J, with 18 bases between the two ends. The full variable domain, with the rest looked up from reference TRBV7-9 and TRBJ1-4, is DTGVSQNPRHKITKRGQNVTFRCDPISEHNRLYWYRQTLGQGPEFLTYFQNEAQLEKSRLLSDRFSAERPKGSFSTLEIQRTEQGDSAMYLCASSRLGTGWEKLFFGSGTQLSVL.

The chain uses TRBV9 and TRBJ1-1; no clear D gene. V gave up 4 bases and J gave up 0 bases, with 10 bases separating them. The CDR3 is made up of 14 amino acids. CDR1 is SGDLS and CDR2 is YYNGEE in the germline V gene. This CDR3 is CASSTLGVNTEAFF. CDR3 nucleotides: TGTGCCAGCAGCACCCTAGGTGTGAACACTGAAGCTTTCTTT.

The chain links TRBV6-5 to TRBJ1-6; D gene ambiguous. The CDR3 contains 14 residues. Looked up from germline, CDR1 is MNHEY and CDR2 is SVGAGI. V lost 4 bases, J lost 3 bases, and 7 bases lay in between. The CDR3 coding sequence is TGTGCCAGCAGTTTAGTCGTCTATAATTCACCCCTCCACTTT. Translated: CASSLVVYNSPLHF.

The V call is TRBV30, the J call TRBJ1-1, with 8 bases aligning to TRBD1. From germline, CDR1 is GTSNPN and CDR2 SVGIG (reference sequence). V gave up 0 bases and J gave up 3 bases; unmatched junction bases: 3. This CDR3 has 14 residues. The CDR3 spells CAWSVPDRDTEAFF. The CDR3 DNA reads as TGTGCCTGGAGTGTACCGGACAGGGACACTGAAGCTTTCTTT. The full variable domain, rest sourced from reference TRBV30 and TRBJ1-1, is SQTIHQWPATLVQPVGSPLSLECTVEGTSNPNLYWYRQAAGRGLQLLFYSVGIGQISSEVPQNLSASRPQDRQFILSSKKLLLSDSGFYLCAWSVPDRDTEAFFGQGTRLTVV.

The rearrangement uses TRBV28 and TRBJ2-1; no clear D. Deletions cut 3 bases from V and 8 bases from J, with 8 bases between. Germline lookup yields CDR1 MDHEN and CDR2 SYDVKM. The CDR3 has 12 amino acids. CDR3: CASSFLGYEQFF. CDR3 DNA: TGTGCCAGCAGTTTTTTGGGGTATGAGCAGTTCTTC.